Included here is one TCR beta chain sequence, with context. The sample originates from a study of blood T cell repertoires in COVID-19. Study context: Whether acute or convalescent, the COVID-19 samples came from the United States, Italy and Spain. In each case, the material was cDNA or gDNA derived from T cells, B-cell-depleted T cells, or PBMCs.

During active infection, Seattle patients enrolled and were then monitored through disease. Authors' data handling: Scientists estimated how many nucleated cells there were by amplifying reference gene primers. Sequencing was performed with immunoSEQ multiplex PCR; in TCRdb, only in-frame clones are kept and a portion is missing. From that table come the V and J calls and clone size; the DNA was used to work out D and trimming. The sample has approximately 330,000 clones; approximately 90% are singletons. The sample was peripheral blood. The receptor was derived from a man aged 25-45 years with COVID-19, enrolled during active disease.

In nucleotides, the CDR3 is TGTGCCAGCAGTAGGGGGACAGGGTCCTACGAGCAGTACTTC. This gives the protein CASSRGTGSYEQYF. This chain connects TRBV25-1 to TRBJ2-7; 9 bases align to TRBD1. The CDR3 covers 14 residues. The V gene end was trimmed by 5 bases and the J gene end by 1 base; junction bases not matched to a gene: 3. Germline values: CDR1 MGHDK, CDR2 SYGVNS.